This T cell receptor (beta chain) was found in a study of cytomegalovirus exposure and HLA in healthy donors. Study findings and constraints: In a later analysis, common viral pathogens appeared linked to several of the most significant clusters. TCR beta chains numbering approximately 150 were designated cytomegalovirus-associated. Association with HLA alleles at 0.05 false discovery rate was found for 15,000 to 20,000 TCR beta sequences in a later analysis.

The CDR3 is made up of 14 amino acids. The germline V gene has CDR1 SGHRS and CDR2 YFSETQ. V shed 4 bases and J 4 bases; nucleotides not matched to a gene: 4. A word on this clone: Its antigen is still unknown.

Primers included in the PCR were 60 Vbeta and 13 Jbeta primers. Per the authors' pipeline: Roughly 76 million unique TCR beta chains, roughly 11 million of them shared, were counted by a later analysis. Assay: immunoSEQ multiplex PCR; the TCRdb copy retains only in-frame clones and omits some. D and trimming were read from the DNA, whereas the V and J calls and clone size are those reported in that table. Its clone listing holds 110,000 to 150,000 clones. This receptor was obtained from a woman aged 18-35 years in good health and CMV-seronegative. The chain has TRBV5-1 and TRBJ1-5; 8 bases are shared with TRBD1. The material sequenced was PBMCs. This CDR3 is CASSPGQGNQPQHF. In DNA form, the CDR3 reads TGCGCCAGCAGCCCCGGACAGGGAAATCAGCCCCAGCATTTT.